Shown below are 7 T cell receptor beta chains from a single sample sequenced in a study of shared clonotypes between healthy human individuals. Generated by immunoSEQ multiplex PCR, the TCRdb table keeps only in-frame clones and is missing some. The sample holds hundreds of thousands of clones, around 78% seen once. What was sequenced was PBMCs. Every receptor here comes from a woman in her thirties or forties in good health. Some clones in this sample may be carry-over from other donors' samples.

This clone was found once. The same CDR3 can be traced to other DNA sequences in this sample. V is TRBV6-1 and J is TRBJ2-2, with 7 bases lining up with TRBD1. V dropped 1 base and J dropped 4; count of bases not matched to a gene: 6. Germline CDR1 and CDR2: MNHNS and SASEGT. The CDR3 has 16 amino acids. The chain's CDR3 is CASSEDRGRGTGELFF. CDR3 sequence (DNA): TGTGCCAGCAGTGAAGATAGGGGGCGCGGCACCGGGGAGCTGTTTTTT.

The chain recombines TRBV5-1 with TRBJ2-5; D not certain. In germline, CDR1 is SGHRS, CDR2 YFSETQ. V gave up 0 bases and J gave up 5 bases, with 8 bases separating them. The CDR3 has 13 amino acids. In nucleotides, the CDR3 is TGCGCCAGCAGCTTGGCCGCCGGGGAGACCCAGTACTTC. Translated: CASSLAAGETQYF.

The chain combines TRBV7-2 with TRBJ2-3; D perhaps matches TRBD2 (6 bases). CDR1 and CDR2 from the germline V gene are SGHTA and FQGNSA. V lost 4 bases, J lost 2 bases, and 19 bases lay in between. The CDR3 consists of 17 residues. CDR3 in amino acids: CASSSQGLGGATDTQYF. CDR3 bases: TGTGCCAGCAGCTCCCAAGGGTTGGGAGGAGCCACAGATACGCAGTATTTT.

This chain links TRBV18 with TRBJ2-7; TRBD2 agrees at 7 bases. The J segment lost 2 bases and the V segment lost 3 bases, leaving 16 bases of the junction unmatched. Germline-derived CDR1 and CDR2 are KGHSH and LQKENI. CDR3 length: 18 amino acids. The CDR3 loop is CASSPGPSGPLDPYEQYF. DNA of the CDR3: TGTGCCAGCTCACCCGGTCCTAGCGGTCCCCTAGACCCCTACGAGCAGTACTTC.

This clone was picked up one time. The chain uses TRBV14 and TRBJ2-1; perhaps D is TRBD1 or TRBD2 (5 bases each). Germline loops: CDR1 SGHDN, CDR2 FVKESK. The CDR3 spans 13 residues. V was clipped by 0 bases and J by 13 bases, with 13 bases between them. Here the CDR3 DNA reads TGTGCCAGCAGCCAAGATTATGGGGGACGACAGTTCTTC. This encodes CASSQDYGGRQFF.

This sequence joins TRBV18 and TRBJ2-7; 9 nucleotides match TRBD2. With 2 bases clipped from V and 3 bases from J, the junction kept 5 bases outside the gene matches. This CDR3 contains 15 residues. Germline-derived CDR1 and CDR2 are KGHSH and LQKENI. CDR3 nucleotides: TGTGCCAGCTCACCAGCGGGAGGGCCCGGCTACGAGCAGTACTTC. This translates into CASSPAGGPGYEQYF. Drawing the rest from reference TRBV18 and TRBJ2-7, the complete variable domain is NAGVMQNPRHLVRRRGQEARLRCSPMKGHSHVYWYRQLPEEGLKFMVYLQKENIIDESGMPKERFSAEFPKEGPSILRIQQVVRGDSAAYFCASSPAGGPGYEQYFGPGTRLTVT.

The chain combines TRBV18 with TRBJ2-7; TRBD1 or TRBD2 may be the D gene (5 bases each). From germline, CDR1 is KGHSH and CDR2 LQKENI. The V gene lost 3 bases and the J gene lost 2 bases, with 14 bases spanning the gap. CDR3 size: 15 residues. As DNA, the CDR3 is TGTGCCAGCTCACCTACCGGGACCCAGACCTACGAGCAGTACTTC. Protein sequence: CASSPTGTQTYEQYF.